Following are 10 T cell receptor beta chains from one sample sequenced in a study of shared clonotypes between healthy human individuals. The repertoire was sequenced with immunoSEQ multiplex PCR; TCRdb's copy has only in-frame clones and lacks some. The table shows fewer than 650,000 clones, with 75% to 85% occurring only once. The sequencing sample was made of PBMCs. The receptors were gathered from a woman in her thirties or forties in good health. Some clones in this sample may be carry-over from other donors' samples.

The V and J genes are TRBV14 and TRBJ2-5, with D possibly matching TRBD2 (6 bases). CDR3 length equals 15 residues. The germline CDR1 and CDR2 sequences are SGHDN and FVKESK. Deletions cut 5 bases from V and 4 bases from J, with 17 bases between. This CDR3 reads CASSTNRDFGETQYF. Here the CDR3 DNA reads TGTGCCAGCAGCACGAATCGGGACTTCGGAGAGACCCAGTACTTC.

In its sample, this clone was seen many times. This chain uses TRBV28 with TRBJ2-2; 14 nucleotides match TRBD2. The ends lost 6 bases at V and 8 bases at J; junction bases unmatched: 8. Germline V gene sequence: CDR1 MDHEN, CDR2 SYDVKM. The CDR3 is made up of 16 amino acids. The CDR3 DNA is TGTGCCAGCAGCCCGGGACTAGCGGGAGAATTGGGGGAGCTGTTTTTT. Amino acid sequence: CASSPGLAGELGELFF. The full variable domain, completed using reference TRBV28 and TRBJ2-2, is DVKVTQSSRYLVKRTGEKVFLECVQDMDHENMFWYRQDPGLGLRLIYFSYDVKMKEKGDIPEGYSVSREKKERFSLILESASTNQTSMYLCASSPGLAGELGELFFGEGSRLTVL.

The CDR3 reads CASRSSGTGGIGELFF. In DNA form, the CDR3 reads TGTGCCAGCAGGTCTTCCGGGACAGGGGGGATCGGGGAGCTGTTTTTT. The gene calls are TRBV6-6 and TRBJ2-2, with 11 bases aligning to TRBD1. Trimming removed 6 bases from V and 7 bases from J; junction bases left unmatched: 10. CDR1 and CDR2 (germline): MNHNY, SVGAGI (reference sequence). CDR3 size: 16 residues.

This clone was observed a single time. The chain is built from TRBV5-4 and TRBJ2-1; D is possibly TRBD1 (6 bases). Germline V gene sequence: CDR1 SGHNT, CDR2 YYREEE (reference sequence). The CDR3 sequence is 14 residues long. The V end lost 4 bases, the J end lost 2 bases, and 10 bases lay between the germline ends. The CDR3 protein is CASSPRGPYNEQFF. CDR3 nucleotides: TGTGCCAGCAGCCCCAGGGGCCCCTACAATGAGCAGTTCTTC.

This chain uses TRBV29-1 with TRBJ1-2, with D unclear. The germline CDR1 and CDR2 sequences are SQVTM and ANQGSEA. Deletions cut 5 bases from V and 4 bases from J, with 14 bases between. The CDR3 has 13 residues. CDR3 residues: CSVPKTVGYGYTF. In nucleotides, the CDR3 is TGCAGCGTTCCCAAAACGGTCGGCTATGGCTACACCTTC.

This clone was found a few times. Other DNA sequences within the sample encode an identical CDR3. J is TRBJ1-1 and V is TRBV9; unclear D gene. Germline loops: CDR1 SGDLS, CDR2 YYNGEE. V lost 1 base and J 1 base, leaving 5 bases between the germline ends. This CDR3 has 13 amino acids. CDR3 sequence: CASSVSGNTEAFF. The CDR3, as DNA: TGTGCCAGCAGCGTATCCGGGAACACTGAAGCTTTCTTT.

The rearrangement joins TRBV15 to TRBJ2-7; D is perhaps TRBD1 (6 bases). The ends were cut back, 4 bases at V and 7 bases at J, with 17 bases in the middle. Germline V CDR1 and CDR2: LNHNV, YYDKDF (reference sequence). This CDR3 region has 14 residues. The DNA of the CDR3 is TGTGCCACCAGCACCGTATGGGAAGGGGGTGAGCAGTACTTC. Its translation: CATSTVWEGGEQYF.

The chain combines TRBV10-1 with TRBJ2-1, with D possibly TRBD2 on 7 matching bases. CDR1 and CDR2 from the germline V gene are WNHNN and SYGVQD (reference sequence). The V end lost 4 bases, the J end lost 3 bases, and 13 bases lay between the germline ends. The CDR3 runs to 15 residues. In DNA form, the CDR3 reads TGCGCCAGCAGTGGGGGGCTAGCGGTCTACAATGAGCAGTTCTTC. Translating gives CASSGGLAVYNEQFF.

The rearrangement links TRBV10-3 to TRBJ2-5; a possible D gene is TRBD2 (5 bases). The length of the CDR3 is 14 residues. The germline V and J ends were trimmed by 3 bases and 1 base, with 9 bases remaining between them. CDR1 and CDR2 from the germline V gene are ENHRY and SYGVKD. DNA for the CDR3: TGTGCCATCAGTGATCGGGGATTCCAAGAGACCCAGTACTTC. As protein: CAISDRGFQETQYF.

This clone was counted only a few times. The rearrangement links TRBV9 to TRBJ1-4; D not certain. CDR3 length equals 16 residues. Between the trimmed V and J ends, which lost 4 bases and 6 bases, there was a span of 19 bases. Germline V lookup: CDR1 SGDLS, CDR2 YYNGEE. The DNA of the CDR3 is TGTGCCAGCAGCACCGGTCCCTCCTTCGACGATGAAAAACTGTTTTTT. Encoded protein: CASSTGPSFDDEKLFF.